Shown below are 31 T cell receptor beta chains from a single sample sequenced in a study of cytomegalovirus exposure and HLA in healthy donors. Primers for the PCR totalled 60 Vbeta and 13 Jbeta. The table came from immunoSEQ multiplex PCR; TCRdb's copy has only in-frame clones and leaves some out. The data show about 200,000 clones, 79% seen once. The specimen sequenced was PBMCs. These TCRs come from a male donor in good health and CMV-seropositive.

The chain combines TRBV7-2 with TRBJ1-2; D perhaps matches TRBD1 (6 bases). This CDR3 region has 15 residues. Germline V gene lookup returns CDR1 SGHTA and CDR2 FQGNSA. V lost 5 bases to trimming and J lost 8 bases, with 21 bases between them. Here the CDR3 DNA reads TGTGCCAGCAGCCCCCGACAGGATAGACTGCGAGGCTACACCTTC. It codes for CASSPRQDRLRGYTF.

The chain has TRBV4-3 and TRBJ1-6; 9 bases match TRBD1. V shed 3 bases and J 10 bases; nucleotides not matched to a gene: 4. CDR3 length: 14 amino acids. Germline V gene lookup returns CDR1 LGHNA and CDR2 YSLEER. The CDR3 coding sequence is TGCGCCAGCAGCCAGCGGACAGGGGACTCACCCCTCCACTTT. Protein product: CASSQRTGDSPLHF.

Points on this clone: One end of the junction is discordant with germline, which a read error may explain. This chain uses TRBV7-9 with TRBJ2-3, with 12 bases aligning to TRBD2. The CDR3 contains 16 residues. CDR1 is SEHNR, CDR2 FQNEAQ, per germline (reference sequence). The CDR3 reads CSSSYRTSGVGDTQYF. CDR3 in DNA: TGTTCCAGCAGCTATAGGACTAGCGGGGTGGGAGATACGCAGTATTTT.

The chain is built from TRBV5-1 and TRBJ2-6; 10 nucleotides line up with TRBD1. CDR1 and CDR2 from the germline V gene are SGHRS and YFSETQ. CDR3 length: 18 amino acids. Unmatched junction bases numbered 8, after V lost 1 base and J lost 4 bases. CDR3 region: CASSLIVGQGPGANVLTF. The CDR3 DNA reads TGCGCCAGCAGCTTGATAGTGGGACAGGGGCCCGGGGCCAACGTCCTGACTTTC.

This rearrangement joins TRBV5-1 to TRBJ2-5; D is unclear. This CDR3 spans 13 amino acids. V lost 3 bases to trimming and J lost 0 bases, with 6 bases between them. Germline assignment: CDR1 SGHRS and CDR2 YFSETQ. The CDR3 region has the DNA TGCGCCAGCAGCTCAGGCTACCAAGAGACCCAGTACTTC. It translates to CASSSGYQETQYF.

Here the CDR3 reads CASNLQGATGNTIYF. The CDR3 coding sequence is TGTGCCAGCAATTTACAGGGGGCAACTGGAAACACCATATATTTT. The rearrangement joins TRBV6-1 to TRBJ1-3; TRBD1 matches at 9 bases. CDR1 and CDR2 from the germline V gene are MNHNS and SASEGT. V gave up 7 bases and J gave up 2 bases; unmatched junction bases: 6. This CDR3 is 15 amino acids long.

The gene calls are TRBV9 and TRBJ1-1; perhaps TRBD1 as D (5 bases). The V gene's germline CDR1 is SGDLS and CDR2 YYNGEE. The CDR3 covers 14 residues. Trimming took off 0 bases at V and 5 bases at J, with 11 bases between the two ends. The CDR3: CASSVVGVGTEAFF. The CDR3 DNA reads as TGTGCCAGCAGCGTAGTAGGGGTTGGGACTGAAGCTTTCTTT.

This chain links TRBV28 with TRBJ2-7; possibly TRBD2 for D (6 bases). Looked up from germline, CDR1 is MDHEN and CDR2 is SYDVKM. V was cut by 6 bases and J by 6 bases, with 12 bases left in between. The CDR3 covers 12 residues. CDR3: CASREQGLEQYF. In DNA form, the CDR3 reads TGTGCCAGCAGGGAGCAGGGACTCGAGCAGTACTTC.

The chain links TRBV6-5 to TRBJ2-7; D possibly corresponds to TRBD1 (6 bases). Trimming shortened V by 5 bases and J by 3 bases, and 14 bases separated the two germline ends. The CDR3 covers 14 residues. Germline V gene data show CDR1 as MNHEY and CDR2 as SVGAGI. The CDR3 loop is CASSGDIGGYEQYF. CDR3 nucleotides: TGTGCCAGCAGTGGGGACATAGGGGGCTACGAGCAGTACTTC.

The chain uses TRBV6-5 and TRBJ2-5; 7 nucleotides align to TRBD2. Looked up from germline, CDR1 is MNHEY and CDR2 is SVGAGI. With 2 bases clipped from V and 2 bases from J, the junction kept 5 bases outside the gene matches. The CDR3 contains 15 residues. CDR3 DNA sequence: TGTGCCAGCAGTTACCAGCAGCGGGGTCAAGAGACCCAGTACTTC. Residues: CASSYQQRGQETQYF.

CDR3 loop: CASSFEWRVHEQYF. The CDR3 DNA is TGTGCCAGCAGTTTCGAGTGGAGAGTACACGAGCAGTACTTC. The chain has TRBV27 and TRBJ2-7; unclear D gene. Trimming cost V 3 bases and J 5 bases, with 14 bases left between them. The CDR3 loop spans 14 amino acids. Germline CDR1 reads MNHEY; CDR2 reads SMNVEV (reference sequence).

The J gene is TRBJ1-5, the V gene TRBV2; 7 nucleotides align to TRBD1. V gave up 6 bases and J gave up 6 bases; unmatched junction bases: 11. CDR1 and CDR2 from the germline V gene are SNHLY and FYNNEI. This CDR3 is built from 15 residues. CDR3 DNA: TGTGCCAGCAGCTCGGACAGGCAGGGCTTTCAGCCCCAGCATTTT. Encoded protein: CASSSDRQGFQPQHF. Full variable domain (remainder filled in from reference TRBV2 and TRBJ1-5): EPEVTQTPSHQVTQMGQEVILRCVPISNHLYFYWYRQILGQKVEFLVSFYNNEISEKSEIFDDQFSVERPDGSNFTLKIRSTKLEDSAMYFCASSSDRQGFQPQHFGDGTRLSIL.

The genes are TRBV30 and TRBJ2-6; D call uncertain. Germline CDR1 and CDR2: GTSNPN and SVGIG (reference sequence). Trimming left V 5 bases short and J 0 bases short, with 11 bases between. CDR3 length equals 15 residues. The CDR3 sequence is CAWARLGSGANVLTF. CDR3 nucleotides: TGTGCCTGGGCCAGACTGGGCTCTGGGGCCAACGTCCTGACTTTC.

This clone was recorded once. The chain has TRBV7-9 and TRBJ1-5; D remains unclear. Germline CDR1 and CDR2: SEHNR and FQNEAQ (reference sequence). The CDR3 is made up of 15 amino acids. Deletions cut 5 bases from V and 10 bases from J, with 21 bases between. CDR3 bases: TGTGCCAGCAGCGGAGAAGCGGCAGTGATCAGCCCCCAGCATTTT. Amino acid sequence: CASSGEAAVISPQHF.

The chain joins TRBV14 to TRBJ1-1; no definite D call. In germline, CDR1 is SGHDN, CDR2 FVKESK. Trimming shortened V by 3 bases and J by 1 base, and 12 bases separated the two germline ends. This CDR3 is built from 15 residues. In DNA, the CDR3 is TGTGCCAGCAGCCATGCCGGGAGAGGGAACACTGAAGCTTTCTTT. Translated, it gives CASSHAGRGNTEAFF.

V is TRBV28 and J is TRBJ1-5; TRBD1 might be the D (5 bases). The CDR3 runs to 16 residues. V was pared by 2 bases and J by 3 bases, with 14 bases between. The germline V gene encodes CDR1 MDHEN and CDR2 SYDVKM. The CDR3 nucleotides are TGTGCCAGCAGTTTAACAGGACGATCGTCCAATCAGCCCCAGCATTTT. It yields the protein CASSLTGRSSNQPQHF.

This clone was seen a handful of times. The J gene is TRBJ1-5, the V gene TRBV27; 7 positions agree with TRBD1. The CDR3 covers 15 residues. Germline lookup yields CDR1 MNHEY and CDR2 SMNVEV (reference sequence). The V segment lost 3 bases and the J segment 5 bases; nucleotides outside the gene matches: 7. The CDR3 DNA follows: TGTGCCAGCAGTTTGTCCGGGACAGTGGATCAGCCCCAGCATTTT. It specifies CASSLSGTVDQPQHF.

The chain has TRBV9 and TRBJ2-5; 7 bases are shared with TRBD2. This CDR3 is built from 14 residues. Germline V gives CDR1 SGDLS, CDR2 YYNGEE. V shed 4 bases and J 5 bases; nucleotides not matched to a gene: 8. For the CDR3, the DNA is TGTGCCAGCAGCCATGGACTAGAGGGGGAGACCCAGTACTTC. Its protein product is CASSHGLEGETQYF.

The V and J genes are TRBV4-2 and TRBJ1-5; D call uncertain. The CDR3 length is 16 residues. Germline assignment: CDR1 LGHNA and CDR2 YNFKEQ. V was shortened by 4 bases and J by 5 bases, with 18 bases between the two germline ends. The CDR3 loop is CASSLTGSGYDQPQHF. The CDR3 bases are TGTGCCAGCAGCCTAACCGGGTCGGGGTATGATCAGCCCCAGCATTTT.

This chain connects TRBV11-2 to TRBJ2-2; tentatively, D is TRBD1 (5 bases). This CDR3 has 13 residues. Germline V gives CDR1 SGHAT, CDR2 FQNNGV. V was cut by 2 bases and J by 6 bases, with 7 bases left in between. Here the CDR3 DNA reads TGTGCCAGCAGCTTACCAGGGCCCGGGGAGCTGTTTTTT. It specifies CASSLPGPGELFF. The full variable domain, rest sourced from reference TRBV11-2 and TRBJ2-2, is EAGVAQSPRYKIIEKRQSVAFWCNPISGHATLYWYQQILGQGPKLLIQFQNNGVVDDSQLPKDRFSAERLKGVDSTLKIQPAKLEDSAVYLCASSLPGPGELFFGEGSRLTVL.

V and J are TRBV6-5 and TRBJ2-4; possibly TRBD2 for D (5 bases). Germline loops: CDR1 MNHEY, CDR2 SVGAGI. V gave up 6 bases and J gave up 0 bases, with 12 bases separating them. This CDR3 is built from 15 residues. CDR3 DNA: TGTGCCAGCAGCCCACGGGGTTTAGCCAAAAACATTCAGTACTTC. This translates into CASSPRGLAKNIQYF.

Regarding this clone: The germline gene is not matched at one end of the junction; a read error may be the cause. The chain combines TRBV7-3 with TRBJ2-1; 7 nucleotides match TRBD2. Germline CDR1 is SGHTA and CDR2 is FQGTGA. CDR3 length: 12 amino acids. CDR3 sequence reads: CASSLYAGERFF. CDR3 sequence (DNA): TGTGCCAGCAGCTTATATGCGGGAGAGCGGTTCTTC.

The rearrangement links TRBV11-2 to TRBJ1-1, with D hard to call. There are 14 residues in the CDR3. The germline V gene has CDR1 SGHAT and CDR2 FQNNGV. Trimming stripped 4 bases from V and 7 bases from J, with 16 bases between. CDR3 coding DNA: TGTGCCAGCAGCTCACCGGGGAGGAGCAGTGAAGCTTTCTTT. Amino acid sequence: CASSSPGRSSEAFF.

This sequence joins TRBV7-2 and TRBJ2-3; D unclear. Looked up from germline, CDR1 is SGHTA and CDR2 is FQGNSA. This CDR3 is 12 amino acids long. Trimming removed 0 bases at V and 5 bases at J, with 3 bases between. CDR3 loop: CASSLAIDTQYF. The CDR3, as DNA: TGTGCCAGCAGCTTAGCCATAGATACGCAGTATTTT.

This rearrangement joins TRBV29-1 to TRBJ2-5; maybe TRBD2 (6 bases). Looked up from germline, CDR1 is SQVTM and CDR2 is ANQGSEA. This CDR3 is 13 amino acids long. Trimming took off 3 bases at V and 3 bases at J, with 11 bases between the two ends. CDR3 coding DNA: TGCAGCGTTGACGGACTAAACAAAGAGACCCAGTACTTC. This translates into CSVDGLNKETQYF.

This clone has a handful of counts. The rearrangement joins TRBV7-9 to TRBJ2-3; 7 nucleotides align to TRBD2. V lost 6 bases to trimming and J lost 0 bases; unmatched junction nucleotides: 18. Germline CDR1 SEHNR, CDR2 FQNEAQ (reference sequence). This CDR3 comprises 19 residues. The CDR3 nucleotides are TGTGCCAGCAGTTCTACAATCCCCGGGACTAAGGGTAGCACAGATACGCAGTATTTT. Its protein product is CASSSTIPGTKGSTDTQYF.

The V call is TRBV10-3, the J call TRBJ2-3, with TRBD1 matching over 8 bases. The CDR3 consists of 15 residues. In germline, CDR1 is ENHRY, CDR2 SYGVKD. Losses at the gene ends were 8 bases for V and 0 bases for J; bases not matched to a gene: 7. The DNA of the CDR3 is TGTGCCATCGGGGACAGGACCGCTAGCACAGATACGCAGTATTTT. Translating it yields CAIGDRTASTDTQYF.

The chain combines TRBV5-4 with TRBJ1-6; 8 nucleotides agree with TRBD1. The CDR3 has 15 amino acids. Germline V CDR1 and CDR2: SGHNT, YYREEE (reference sequence). The trim removed 3 bases at V and 8 bases at J, leaving 7 bases unmatched. CDR3 in amino acids: CASSWGTGPDSPLHF. CDR3 DNA sequence: TGTGCCAGCAGCTGGGGGACAGGACCGGATTCACCCCTCCACTTT.

J is TRBJ1-4 and V is TRBV2, with 7 bases identical to TRBD1. Germline assignment: CDR1 SNHLY and CDR2 FYNNEI. The CDR3 runs 15 residues. Trimming took 6 bases from V and 4 from J; bases not matched to a gene: 8. CDR3 sequence: CASRKDREVNEKLFF. Written as DNA, the CDR3 is TGTGCCAGCAGGAAAGACAGGGAGGTTAATGAAAAACTGTTTTTT.

The chain couples TRBV2 to TRBJ1-2; D gene ambiguous. This CDR3 has 15 amino acids. V shed 4 bases and J shed 6 bases, with 18 bases lying between them. Germline assignment: CDR1 SNHLY and CDR2 FYNNEI. The CDR3 protein is CASSVGLERVNGYTF. For the CDR3, the DNA is TGTGCCAGCAGTGTAGGACTAGAACGGGTCAATGGCTACACCTTC.

This clone was counted a few times. The chain links TRBV9 to TRBJ2-5, with 10 nucleotides matching TRBD1. CDR1 is SGDLS and CDR2 is YYNGEE in the germline V gene. The CDR3 length is 17 residues. The V gene end was trimmed by 2 bases and the J gene end by 5 bases; junction bases not matched to a gene: 12. The CDR3: CASSVSSGTGVRETQYF. In DNA, the CDR3 is TGTGCCAGCAGCGTCTCCAGCGGGACAGGGGTTCGGGAGACCCAGTACTTC.